This T cell receptor (beta chain) is drawn from a study of Graves' ophthalmopathy and Graves' hyperthyroidism. Trimming left V 5 bases short and J 4 bases short, with 18 bases between. The CDR3 length is 15 residues. Germline CDR1 and CDR2: SGHRS and YFSETQ. The TCR beta CDR3 regions underwent amplification from RNA transcripts. First-round RT-PCR used HTBI primers; second-round multiplex PCR followed. TCRdb independently ran MiXCR on the multiplex PCR reads; one entry per CDR3 protein. The sample lists over a million distinct CDR3 sequences; roughly 35% were seen once. This clonotype was observed at least ten times. Its antigen is undetermined. Study-wide points: The 13-signature model separated ophthalmopathy from stable hyperthyroidism at around 90% sensitivity and around 81% specificity.

V gene TRBV5-1 combines with J gene TRBJ1-1, with TRBD1 as a possible D gene (6 bases). Input material: peripheral blood or thyroid tissue (not recorded which). This receptor was taken from an adult man with Graves' hyperthyroidism. The CDR3 loop is CASSQGRGLITEAFF. The DNA for the CDR3 is TGCGCCAGCAGTCAGGGGCGTGGACTGATCACTGAAGCTTTCTTT.